Presented here are 28 T cell receptor beta chains from one specimen sequenced in a study of CD8+ T cells in alopecia areata. cDNA serving as the sequencing template came from extracted, reverse transcribed RNA. The table came from immunoSEQ multiplex PCR; TCRdb's copy has only in-frame clones and leaves some out. This table has hundreds of thousands of clones, 55% to 75% appearing once. Treatment given: oral pan-JAK inhibitor, 5-10 mg twice daily. The sample here was CD4+ T cells sorted from blood, taken at week 24, from a patient treated with tofacitinib. The receptors were sampled from a human donor with alopecia areata.

The J gene is TRBJ2-5, the V gene TRBV9, with 15 nucleotides matching TRBD2. The J call may be incorrect, as the DNA end agrees better with TRBJ2-7. The CDR3 is 16 residues long. Germline CDR1 SGDLS, CDR2 YYNGEE. The CDR3 DNA sequence: TGTGCCAGCACCCGGACTAGCGGGGGGGCCTGGGACGAGCAGTACTTC. The encoded protein is CASTRTSGGAWDEQYF.

The gene calls are TRBV6-5 and TRBJ1-1; 8 nucleotides agree with TRBD1. Germline V lookup: CDR1 MNHEY, CDR2 SVGAGI. This CDR3 is built from 11 residues. V was clipped by 1 base and J by 14 bases; unmatched bases: 3. In DNA form, the CDR3 reads TGTGCCAGCAGTTACTTGGGACAGGCCTTCTTT. This translates into CASSYLGQAFF.

The sample holds a few counts of this clone. The chain recombines TRBV5-6 with TRBJ1-2; no definite D call. The germline CDR1 and CDR2 sequences are SGHDT and YYEEEE. V was pared by 2 bases and J by 6 bases, with 8 bases between. The CDR3 runs 12 residues. This CDR3 is CASSFAGNGYTF. The CDR3 nucleotides read TGTGCCAGCAGCTTTGCGGGGAATGGCTACACCTTC.

The V gene is TRBV7-6, the J gene TRBJ2-5; no reliable D call. The CDR3 is made up of 13 amino acids. V dropped 1 base and J dropped 4 bases, with 7 bases sitting between them. CDR1 is SGHVS and CDR2 is FNYEAQ in the germline V gene. CDR3 bases: TGTGCCAGCAGCTTAGGTGGGCGAGAGACCCAGTACTTC. It specifies CASSLGGRETQYF.

The CDR3 sequence: CASGAGGDANYGYTF. CDR3 DNA sequence: TGTGCCAGCGGGGCAGGGGGCGACGCCAACTATGGCTACACCTTC. The chain uses TRBV9 and TRBJ1-2; 8 bases fit TRBD1. CDR3 size: 15 residues. The junction had 10 bases not matched to a gene; V was cut back by 7 bases and J by 2 bases. Looked up from germline, CDR1 is SGDLS and CDR2 is YYNGEE.

The table lists this clone with a few counts. This chain connects TRBV6-5 to TRBJ1-1, with 9 bases matching TRBD1. There are 13 residues in the CDR3. The V gene end was trimmed by 4 bases and the J gene end by 8 bases; junction bases not matched to a gene: 5. Germline lookup yields CDR1 MNHEY and CDR2 SVGAGI. In DNA form, the CDR3 reads TGTGCCAGCAGTTCCCCGGGACAGGGCGAAGCTTTCTTT. Residues: CASSSPGQGEAFF.

The chain links TRBV6-5 to TRBJ1-2; the match to TRBD1 covers 7 bases. In germline, CDR1 is MNHEY, CDR2 SVGAGI. The CDR3 contains 12 residues. V shed 6 bases and J 11 bases; nucleotides not matched to a gene: 9. CDR3 region: CASSSGTVSYTF. The CDR3 coding sequence is TGTGCCAGCAGCTCCGGGACAGTGAGTTACACCTTC.

V gene TRBV30 combines with J gene TRBJ2-1; no clear D gene. Germline V CDR1 and CDR2: GTSNPN, SVGIG (reference sequence). The length of the CDR3 is 14 residues. V gave up 0 bases and J gave up 5 bases, with 11 bases separating them. The CDR3 region is CAWSVQAGHNEQFF. Here the CDR3 DNA reads TGTGCCTGGAGTGTCCAGGCTGGGCACAATGAGCAGTTCTTC. Based on the CDR3 plus reference TRBV30 and TRBJ2-1, the full variable domain is SQTIHQWPATLVQPVGSPLSLECTVEGTSNPNLYWYRQAAGRGLQLLFYSVGIGQISSEVPQNLSASRPQDRQFILSSKKLLLSDSGFYLCAWSVQAGHNEQFFGPGTRLTVL.

The genes are TRBV6-5 and TRBJ2-1; 9 positions match TRBD2. Germline V CDR1 and CDR2: MNHEY, SVGAGI. There are 15 residues in the CDR3. With V trimmed by 4 bases and J by 4 bases, 5 bases remained unmatched. The CDR3 sequence: CASSFSGGPYNEQFF. The CDR3 DNA is TGTGCCAGCAGTTTTAGCGGGGGACCATACAATGAGCAGTTCTTC.

This clone is judged medium-sized. This chain links TRBV9 with TRBJ1-4; D not certain. The CDR3 totals 13 residues. Per the germline V gene, CDR1 is SGDLS and CDR2 is YYNGEE. V lost 0 bases to trimming and J lost 8 bases, with 8 bases between them. The chain's CDR3 is CASSVGQVEKLFF. The CDR3 region has the DNA TGTGCCAGCAGCGTAGGACAAGTCGAAAAACTGTTTTTT.

The J gene is TRBJ1-1, the V gene TRBV30, with D possibly matching TRBD1 (5 bases). V lost 6 bases, J lost 0 bases, and 20 bases lay in between. The CDR3 covers 16 residues. CDR1 GTSNPN and CDR2 SVGIG come from the germline V gene (reference sequence). Here the CDR3 DNA reads TGTGCCTGCCTTCACAGGCTATCATACCTGAACACTGAAGCTTTCTTT. It encodes CACLHRLSYLNTEAFF.

The chain couples TRBV5-6 to TRBJ1-4; D remains ambiguous. The CDR3 runs 12 residues. CDR1 SGHDT and CDR2 YYEEEE come from the germline V gene. Trimming took off 2 bases at V and 7 bases at J, with 6 bases between the two ends. The CDR3 loop reads CASSFHREKLFF. CDR3 DNA sequence: TGTGCCAGCAGCTTCCACCGTGAAAAACTGTTTTTT.

The CDR3 is CASSLGSGQGQETQYF. CDR3 coding DNA: TGCGCCAGCAGCTTGGGGTCGGGACAGGGCCAAGAGACCCAGTACTTC. V usage is TRBV5-1 and J usage is TRBJ2-5, with 9 positions matching TRBD1. Germline trimming cut 0 bases from V and 1 base from J; bases unmatched to any gene: 4. The CDR3 length is 16 residues. The V gene's germline CDR1 is SGHRS and CDR2 YFSETQ.

This chain uses TRBV27 with TRBJ2-5; TRBD1 might be the D (6 bases). The CDR3 consists of 15 residues. The ends were cut back, 4 bases at V and 4 bases at J, with 16 bases in the middle. CDR1 and CDR2 (germline): MNHEY, SMNVEV (reference sequence). CDR3 sequence: CASSSPGAGVETQYF. CDR3 bases: TGTGCCAGCAGTTCCCCAGGGGCAGGGGTAGAGACCCAGTACTTC.

This clone turned up a few times. This rearrangement joins TRBV9 to TRBJ2-5; D not resolved. Trimming pared 2 bases from V and 2 bases from J, leaving 13 bases between. Looked up from germline, CDR1 is SGDLS and CDR2 is YYNGEE. The CDR3 loop spans 15 amino acids. The CDR3 bases are TGTGCCAGCAGCGTTGATCTCGCGGTTCAAGAGACCCAGTACTTC. It is translated as CASSVDLAVQETQYF.

The J gene is TRBJ2-6, the V gene TRBV30; perhaps TRBD2 as D (5 bases). Germline V CDR1 and CDR2: GTSNPN, SVGIG (reference sequence). This CDR3 comprises 16 residues. The V and J ends lost 5 bases and 3 bases respectively, with 17 bases between them. CDR3 protein: CAWAPPRVLGANVLTF. The CDR3 DNA reads as TGTGCCTGGGCTCCCCCGCGGGTTCTTGGGGCCAACGTCCTGACTTTC.

The chain combines TRBV29-1 with TRBJ2-5, with TRBD2 as a possible D gene (6 bases). The germline V gene has CDR1 SQVTM and CDR2 ANQGSEA. The CDR3 has 12 residues. Trimming pared 8 bases from V and 1 base from J, leaving 11 bases between. The CDR3 coding sequence is TGCAGCTCCCGGGACTTCCAAGAGACCCAGTACTTC. This sequence encodes CSSRDFQETQYF.

This chain joins TRBV4-1 and TRBJ2-1; 10 nucleotides line up with TRBD1. The CDR3 totals 16 residues. J gave up 0 bases and V 4 bases, and 3 bases lay outside the gene matches. Germline V gives CDR1 MGHRA, CDR2 YSYEKL. CDR3 protein: CASSLGQGGSYNEQFF. CDR3 sequence (DNA): TGCGCCAGCAGCCTTGGACAGGGGGGCTCCTACAATGAGCAGTTCTTC.

The V and J genes are TRBV29-1 and TRBJ1-2, with 10 positions matching TRBD1. Trimming cost V 3 bases and J 5 bases; bases outside gene matches: 6. Looked up from germline, CDR1 is SQVTM and CDR2 is ANQGSEA. CDR3 length: 14 amino acids. The CDR3 region is CSVERDRGLYGYTF. CDR3 DNA sequence: TGCAGCGTTGAGAGGGACAGGGGTCTTTATGGCTACACCTTC.

The gene calls are TRBV6-5 and TRBJ1-3; D is ambiguous. CDR3 length: 13 residues. Germline-derived CDR1 and CDR2 are MNHEY and SVGAGI. V lost 7 bases and J 0 bases, leaving 7 bases between the germline ends. The CDR3 is CASMALSGNTIYF. CDR3 sequence (DNA): TGTGCCAGCATGGCTCTCTCTGGAAACACCATATATTTT.

The chain couples TRBV9 to TRBJ1-1; D is perhaps TRBD1 (5 bases). Per germline, CDR1 SGDLS and CDR2 YYNGEE. Trimming stripped 0 bases from V and 7 bases from J, with 7 bases between. This CDR3 is 12 amino acids long. In DNA form, the CDR3 reads TGTGCCAGCAGCGTAGGGGACGGTGAAGCTTTCTTT. Amino acid sequence: CASSVGDGEAFF.

The chain employs TRBV5-4 and TRBJ2-1, with 9 bases matching TRBD2. The CDR3 sequence is 15 residues long. V shed 2 bases, J shed 2 bases, and the junction held 2 bases outside the gene matches. Looked up from germline, CDR1 is SGHNT and CDR2 is YYREEE (reference sequence). Here the CDR3 DNA reads TGTGCCAGCAGCTTTAGCGGGGGCCCCTACAATGAGCAGTTCTTC. It yields the protein CASSFSGGPYNEQFF.

This chain uses TRBV6-5 with TRBJ2-5; perhaps TRBD2 as D (5 bases). The CDR3 contains 15 residues. The germline V gene has CDR1 MNHEY and CDR2 SVGAGI. V lost 2 bases to trimming and J lost 5 bases, with 15 bases between them. The CDR3 DNA follows: TGTGCCAGCAGTTACGGGAGACTGCAAGGGGAGACCCAGTACTTC. This codes for CASSYGRLQGETQYF.

A word on this clone: Within the sample, other DNA sequences also encode this same CDR3. The rearrangement uses TRBV13 and TRBJ2-3; 8 bases map to TRBD1. The ends lost 5 bases at V and 0 bases at J; junction bases unmatched: 4. From germline, CDR1 is PRHDT and CDR2 FYEKMQ (reference sequence). The CDR3 spans 15 residues. The CDR3 here is CASSIRTGSTDTQYF. The CDR3 DNA follows: TGTGCCAGCAGCATCAGGACAGGGAGCACAGATACGCAGTATTTT.

The chain uses TRBV29-1 and TRBJ2-7, with D tentatively TRBD1 (6 bases). The CDR3 contains 14 residues. The V and J ends lost 4 bases and 4 bases respectively, with 17 bases between them. The V gene's germline CDR1 is SQVTM and CDR2 ANQGSEA. CDR3 bases: TGCAGCGTTGCTGAAAGGGCAGGGGTTTACGAGCAGTACTTC. Its translation: CSVAERAGVYEQYF.

The CDR3 region is CSVERTGFTDTQYF. The CDR3 DNA reads TGCAGCGTGGAAAGGACAGGCTTCACAGATACGCAGTATTTT. The chain has TRBV29-1 and TRBJ2-3, with TRBD1 identical over 7 bases. Germline V CDR1 and CDR2: SQVTM, ANQGSEA. The CDR3 sequence is 14 residues long. Germline trimming cut 6 bases from V and 2 bases from J; bases unmatched to any gene: 8.

The chain carries TRBV5-1 and TRBJ1-2, with D hard to call. Germline V gene data show CDR1 as SGHRS and CDR2 as YFSETQ. This CDR3 has 12 amino acids. Trimming took 4 bases from V and 8 from J, leaving 12 bases between them. CDR3 sequence reads: CASSVPEGGYTF. The DNA for the CDR3 is TGCGCCAGCAGCGTCCCCGAGGGAGGCTACACCTTC.

This clone was recorded a few times. The V and J genes are TRBV28 and TRBJ2-5; possibly TRBD1 or TRBD2 for D (5 bases each). The V gene lost 4 bases and the J gene lost 3 bases, with 15 bases spanning the gap. Per the germline V gene, CDR1 is MDHEN and CDR2 is SYDVKM. The CDR3 sequence is 15 residues long. CDR3 coding DNA: TGTGCCAGCAGTTCGTCCCTTCAGGGAGAAGAGACCCAGTACTTC. Residues: CASSSSLQGEETQYF.